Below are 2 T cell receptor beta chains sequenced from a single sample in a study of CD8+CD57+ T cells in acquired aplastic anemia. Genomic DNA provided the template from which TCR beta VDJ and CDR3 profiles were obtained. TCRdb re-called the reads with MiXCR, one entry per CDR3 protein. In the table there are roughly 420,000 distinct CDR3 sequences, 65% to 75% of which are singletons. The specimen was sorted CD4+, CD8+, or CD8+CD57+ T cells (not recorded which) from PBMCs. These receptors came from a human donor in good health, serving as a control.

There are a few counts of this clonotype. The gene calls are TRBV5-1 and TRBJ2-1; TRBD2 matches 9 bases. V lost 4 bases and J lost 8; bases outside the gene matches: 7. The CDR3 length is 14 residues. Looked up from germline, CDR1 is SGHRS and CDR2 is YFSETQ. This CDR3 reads CASSRGTSQYEQFF. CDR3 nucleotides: TGCGCCAGCAGCCGGGGGACTAGCCAGTATGAGCAGTTCTTC.

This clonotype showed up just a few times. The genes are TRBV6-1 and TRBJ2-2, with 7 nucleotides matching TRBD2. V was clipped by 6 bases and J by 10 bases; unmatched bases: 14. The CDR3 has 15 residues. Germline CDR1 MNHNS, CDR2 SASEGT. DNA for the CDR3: TGTGCCAGCAGCGATTCTAGGTGGGGGGGGGAGGAGCTGTTTTTT. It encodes CASSDSRWGGEELFF.